This T cell receptor (beta chain) was identified during a study of early T cells in non-severe SARS-CoV-2 infection. About the research overall: Investigators sequenced bulk RNA drawn from unsorted whole blood, and chains remained unpaired.

This clonotype was seen a handful of times. The CDR3 totals 14 residues. V was shortened by 1 base and J by 3 bases, with 10 bases between the two germline ends. Germline V gene data show CDR1 as LGHNA and CDR2 as YSLEER. Unique molecular identifiers were attached to individual cDNA molecules. TCRdb itself ran the 5' RACE reads through MiXCR, one entry per CDR3 protein. Of around 50,000 distinct CDR3 sequences detected, 6.5% to 9.5% appear once; the ten largest clones hold roughly 6.2%. The rearrangement joins TRBV4-3 to TRBJ2-7, with D possibly matching TRBD2 (6 bases). This receptor was identified in an adult who was a healthcare worker with PCR-confirmed SARS-CoV-2 infection or an uninfected control (not recorded which). Sequences were obtained from whole blood. CDR3 sequence (DNA): TGCGCCAGCAGCCAAGGTAGCGGTAACTACGAGCAGTACTTC. This codes for CASSQGSGNYEQYF.